The 16 T cell receptor beta chains in this list originate from one sample, sequenced in a study of PD-L1 blockade in urothelial cancer. The protocol was immunoSEQ multiplex PCR, while the TCRdb copy is restricted to in-frame clones and leaves out a portion. The data contain 35,000 to 45,000 clones, approximately 90% of them singletons. The time point is: pretreatment peripheral blood. The specimen comprised PBMCs, sampled around atezolizumab (anti-PD-L1) treatment. Every receptor here comes from a woman in her fifties or sixties with urothelial cancer.

The chain carries TRBV29-1 and TRBJ2-1, with 12 positions matching TRBD2. Germline lookup yields CDR1 SQVTM and CDR2 ANQGSEA. The CDR3 totals 17 residues. Losses at the gene ends were 6 bases for V and 0 bases for J; bases not matched to a gene: 9. The CDR3 DNA sequence: TGCAGCGTCACAAGGGCTAGCGGGAGGGCCTCCTACAATGAGCAGTTCTTC. It codes for CSVTRASGRASYNEQFF.

The rearrangement joins TRBV11-2 to TRBJ2-7; 8 bases are shared with TRBD2. Germline CDR1 SGHAT, CDR2 FQNNGV. J was trimmed by 2 bases and V by 1 base; bases with no gene match: 4. CDR3 length equals 15 residues. The CDR3 nucleotides are TGTGCCAGCAGCTTAGGTGCGACTAGCGCCTACGAGCAGTACTTC. Its protein is CASSLGATSAYEQYF.

The chain is built from TRBV5-1 and TRBJ2-3; 8 positions agree with TRBD1. Germline V gives CDR1 SGHRS, CDR2 YFSETQ. The CDR3 runs to 15 residues. V trimming: 4 bases; J trimming: 2 bases; junction bases outside the gene matches: 6. This CDR3 reads CASSPQQGVTDTQYF. CDR3 DNA: TGCGCCAGCAGCCCTCAACAGGGGGTCACAGATACGCAGTATTTT.

This sequence joins TRBV5-6 and TRBJ2-2, with TRBD1 matching over 8 bases. The germline gives CDR1 SGHDT, CDR2 YYEEEE. Unmatched junction bases numbered 5, after V lost 0 bases and J lost 7 bases. The CDR3 extends over 15 amino acids. CDR3 loop: CASSLGTGNNGELFF. The CDR3, as DNA: TGTGCCAGCAGCTTGGGGACAGGGAATAACGGGGAGCTGTTTTTT.

This rearrangement joins TRBV9 to TRBJ1-5; the D gene is possibly TRBD1 (5 bases). This CDR3 is built from 14 residues. The V gene's germline CDR1 is SGDLS and CDR2 YYNGEE. Trimming left V 2 bases short and J 7 bases short, with 13 bases between. The CDR3 coding sequence is TGTGCCAGCAGCGTCGACGGGGGAGGACAGCCCCAGCATTTT. This gives the protein CASSVDGGGQPQHF.

The count of this clone is one. The chain links TRBV9 to TRBJ1-3; D unclear. CDR3 length: 15 amino acids. Trimming took off 3 bases at V and 0 bases at J, with 10 bases between the two ends. CDR1 is SGDLS, CDR2 YYNGEE, per germline. The CDR3 loop reads CASSEESNSGNTIYF. CDR3 DNA: TGTGCCAGCAGCGAGGAGAGCAACTCTGGAAACACCATATATTTT.

This clone was detected only once. The V gene is TRBV5-4, the J gene TRBJ2-1, with 8 bases matching TRBD2. Germline V gene lookup returns CDR1 SGHNT and CDR2 YYREEE (reference sequence). With V trimmed by 0 bases and J by 5 bases, 4 bases remained unmatched. The CDR3 is made up of 15 amino acids. The CDR3 reads CASSLASGLHNEQFF. CDR3 DNA sequence: TGTGCCAGCAGCTTGGCTAGCGGGCTCCACAATGAGCAGTTCTTC.

The rearrangement joins TRBV4-1 to TRBJ2-7; 13 bases align to TRBD2. J lost 4 bases, V lost 4 bases, and 4 bases had no gene match. This CDR3 is built from 15 residues. The germline CDR1 and CDR2 sequences are MGHRA and YSYEKL. Written as DNA, the CDR3 is TGCGCCAGCAGCCGGACTAGCGGGAGTTTATACGAGCAGTACTTC. Translation: CASSRTSGSLYEQYF.

This sequence joins TRBV9 and TRBJ2-1; 7 nucleotides align to TRBD2. In germline, CDR1 is SGDLS, CDR2 YYNGEE. CDR3 length equals 14 residues. V was pared by 0 bases and J by 5 bases, with 2 bases of the junction left unmatched. The CDR3 loop reads CASSVGAGDNEQFF. CDR3 in DNA: TGTGCCAGCAGCGTAGGGGCGGGGGACAATGAGCAGTTCTTC.

The chain links TRBV7-2 to TRBJ2-4; 12 bases fit TRBD1. Germline V gene sequence: CDR1 SGHTA, CDR2 FQGNSA. The CDR3 consists of 18 residues. The J segment lost 0 bases and the V segment lost 4 bases, leaving 7 bases of the junction unmatched. The DNA for the CDR3 is TGTGCCAGCAGCTGGGACAGGGGGCTACCTCTAGCCAAAAACATTCAGTACTTC. This codes for CASSWDRGLPLAKNIQYF.

V usage is TRBV30 and J usage is TRBJ2-6; possibly TRBD2 for D (5 bases). Trimming pared 2 bases from V and 2 bases from J, leaving 7 bases between. The CDR3 consists of 14 residues. Looked up from germline, CDR1 is GTSNPN and CDR2 is SVGIG (reference sequence). Written as DNA, the CDR3 is TGTGCCTGGAGTACGGGGACTGGGGCCAACGTCCTGACTTTC. Translating it yields CAWSTGTGANVLTF.

The chain is built from TRBV15 and TRBJ2-7; 8 nucleotides align to TRBD2. Germline loops: CDR1 LNHNV, CDR2 YYDKDF (reference sequence). CDR3 length: 14 amino acids. V lost 2 bases to trimming and J lost 2 bases; unmatched junction nucleotides: 2. The CDR3 DNA is TGTGCCACCAGCAGACCGGGAGGGGCCTACGAGCAGTACTTC. Translation gives CATSRPGGAYEQYF. The complete variable domain, with remaining parts taken from reference TRBV15 and TRBJ2-7, reads DAMVIQNPRYQVTQFGKPVTLSCSQTLNHNVMYWYQQKSSQAPKLLFHYYDKDFNNEADTPDNFQSRRPNTSFCFLDIRSPGLGDTAMYLCATSRPGGAYEQYFGPGTRLTVT.

This clone has only one observation. V usage is TRBV29-1 and J usage is TRBJ2-4; the D is unclear. CDR1 SQVTM and CDR2 ANQGSEA come from the germline V gene. V lost 0 bases and J 0 bases, leaving 9 bases between the germline ends. The CDR3 is made up of 15 amino acids. This CDR3 reads CSVEDRQVAKNIQYF. DNA for the CDR3: TGCAGCGTTGAAGATCGACAAGTAGCCAAAAACATTCAGTACTTC.

This rearrangement joins TRBV4-1 to TRBJ2-6, with unresolved D. The CDR3 runs 16 residues. Germline V gene sequence: CDR1 MGHRA, CDR2 YSYEKL. V lost 4 bases to trimming and J lost 3 bases, with 13 bases between them. The CDR3 spells CASSPLLLLGANVLTF. The DNA of the CDR3 is TGCGCCAGCAGCCCTCTCCTACTACTTGGGGCCAACGTCCTGACTTTC.

The CDR3 DNA reads as TGTGCCAGCAGCTTAGACAGGGTCACCGGGGAGCTGTTTTTT. Its protein product is CASSLDRVTGELFF. The chain couples TRBV11-2 to TRBJ2-2, with D perhaps matching TRBD1 (5 bases). The CDR3 is 14 residues long. Germline lookup yields CDR1 SGHAT and CDR2 FQNNGV. Trimming removed 0 bases at V and 4 bases at J, with 6 bases between.

V gene TRBV18 combines with J gene TRBJ2-6, with 11 nucleotides matching TRBD1. The V gene's germline CDR1 is KGHSH and CDR2 LQKENI. The CDR3 extends over 19 amino acids. J gave up 1 base and V 2 bases, and 7 bases lay outside the gene matches. In nucleotides, the CDR3 is TGTGCCAGCTCACCATTCGGACAGGGGGCTTTGTCTGGGGCCAACGTCCTGACTTTC. Translation: CASSPFGQGALSGANVLTF.